A selection of T cell receptor beta chains follows, all from one sample in a study of early T cells in non-severe SARS-CoV-2 infection. TCRdb re-derived calls from the 5' RACE reads in MiXCR, one entry per CDR3 protein. The data show about 40,000 distinct CDR3 sequences, about 8% seen once. Sequencing was performed on whole blood, taken at baseline. These receptors originate from an adult who was a healthcare worker with PCR-confirmed SARS-CoV-2 infection or an uninfected control (not recorded which). Each CDR3 is given with its conserved first and last residue. Each record gives: CDR3 length, clone size, J gene, V gene, D gene, CDR3 protein, CDR3 DNA. The D gene is left open where the match is weak. Where a row states a size, it is once, few, many or the class of an expanded clone; other rows omit it.

13	many	TRBJ2-6	TRBV28	NA	CASSLRGANVLTF	TGTGCCAGCAGCCTGAGGGGGGCCAACGTCCTGACTTTC
14	many	TRBJ2-3	TRBV5-4	NA	CASSFDRYTDTQYF	TGTGCCAGCAGCTTTGACAGATACACAGATACGCAGTATTTT
14	few	TRBJ1-5	TRBV28	NA	CASSSISSNQPQHF	TGTGCCAGCAGCTCCATTTCGAGCAATCAGCCCCAGCATTTT
15	many	TRBJ2-7	TRBV28	NA	CASSSTSTIIVEQYF	TGTGCCAGCAGTTCAACCTCCACCATAATCGTTGAGCAGTACTTC
12	few	TRBJ1-3	TRBV14	NA	CASSPSGNTIYF	TGTGCCAGCAGCCCTTCTGGAAACACCATATATTTT
17	NA	TRBJ2-2	TRBV7-9	NA	CASSFINDRPNTGELFF	TGTGCCAGCAGCTTTATTAATGACAGACCGAACACCGGGGAGCTGTTTTTT
15	many	TRBJ2-7	TRBV19	NA	CASSMTGGWIYEQYF	TGTGCCAGTAGTATGACGGGGGGCTGGATCTACGAGCAGTACTTC
14	many	TRBJ1-2	TRBV15	NA	CATSRDQTGDGYTF	TGTGCCACCAGCAGAGATCAGACGGGGGACGGCTACACCTTC
11	many	TRBJ1-2	TRBV6-1	NA	CATGGSYGYTF	TGTGCCACGGGCGGTTCCTATGGCTACACCTTC
14	NA	TRBJ2-7	TRBV20-1	NA	CSAAGGREADEQYF	TGCAGTGCTGCTGGTGGCAGGGAAGCGGACGAGCAGTACTTC
16	few	TRBJ1-3	TRBV7-2	NA	CASSLGTRYTGNTIYF	TGTGCCAGCAGCTTAGGCACGCGGTATACTGGAAACACCATATATTTT
15	NA	TRBJ2-7	TRBV12-3/TRBV12-4	NA	CASSPGWGASYEQYF	TGTGCCAGCAGTCCTGGCTGGGGGGCCTCCTACGAGCAGTACTTC
13	few	TRBJ2-1	TRBV10-2	NA	CASNTGVFNEQFF	TGCGCCAGCAATACGGGGGTCTTTAATGAGCAGTTCTTC
15	NA	TRBJ1-4	TRBV12-3/TRBV12-4	NA	CASSFGGRTNEKLFF	TGTGCCAGCAGTTTCGGGGGGCGAACTAATGAAAAACTGTTTTTT
14	NA	TRBJ2-2	TRBV7-3	NA	CASSFTGSPGELFF	TGTGCCAGCAGCTTTACGGGTTCCCCCGGGGAGCTGTTTTTT
15	few	TRBJ2-3	TRBV20-1	TRBD2	CSAPTSGELTDTQYF	TGCAGTGCCCCGACTAGCGGGGAGCTCACAGATACGCAGTATTTT